What follows are 14 T cell receptor beta chains derived from one specimen sequenced in a study of T cells in tuberculosis. TCRdb keeps only in-frame clones here, not all; method: immunoSEQ multiplex PCR. The table lists about 58,000 clones, around 90% of them singletons. Thawed, overnight-rested PBMC were stained with GMM-loaded CD1B tetramer, viability dye and anti-CD3, then sorted. CD1B tetramers were loaded with Rhodococcus equi-derived C32 glucose monomycolate. The sequenced sample was CD1b-GMM tetramer-negative cells sorted from PBMCs. Receptor source: an adult woman with latent tuberculosis.

The chain couples TRBV4-1 to TRBJ2-1; D possibly corresponds to TRBD2 (5 bases). V lost 4 bases and J 1 base, leaving 14 bases between the germline ends. Per the germline V gene, CDR1 is MGHRA and CDR2 is YSYEKL. The CDR3 covers 16 residues. CDR3 in DNA: TGCGCCAGCAGCCGAGGGTCCACGGGATCCTACAATGAGCAGTTCTTC. Translated, it gives CASSRGSTGSYNEQFF.

J is TRBJ2-1 and V is TRBV13; 10 bases agree with TRBD2. This CDR3 has 17 amino acids. Looked up from germline, CDR1 is PRHDT and CDR2 is FYEKMQ (reference sequence). J lost 6 bases, V lost 5 bases, and 13 bases had no gene match. The CDR3, as DNA: TGTGCCAGCAGCCCAAGGTCTAGCGGGAGTCAGGGCAATGAGCAGTTCTTC. It encodes CASSPRSSGSQGNEQFF.

The gene calls are TRBV4-3 and TRBJ1-2; tentative D call: TRBD1 (5 bases). The V gene lost 3 bases and the J gene lost 4 bases, with 12 bases spanning the gap. The CDR3 extends over 14 amino acids. Germline V gene sequence: CDR1 LGHNA, CDR2 YSLEER. The CDR3 here is CASSHAGTSYGYTF. The CDR3 DNA reads TGCGCCAGCAGCCACGCGGGGACGAGCTATGGCTACACCTTC.

The V and J genes are TRBV9 and TRBJ1-2, with 8 bases lining up with TRBD1. The CDR3 is made up of 15 amino acids. V was pared by 2 bases and J by 9 bases, with 12 bases of the junction left unmatched. Germline V gene sequence: CDR1 SGDLS, CDR2 YYNGEE. In nucleotides, the CDR3 is TGTGCCAGCAGCGTTTCCCTGGACAGGGTGATAAGCTACACCTTC. As protein: CASSVSLDRVISYTF.

The chain is built from TRBV6-5 and TRBJ2-3, with D unresolved. The V gene's germline CDR1 is MNHEY and CDR2 SVGAGI. CDR3 length: 14 residues. Trimming stripped 7 bases from V and 1 base from J, with 12 bases between. The DNA for the CDR3 is TGTGCCAGCAAACGCGGAGTCGGCACAGATACGCAGTATTTT. Its protein product is CASKRGVGTDTQYF.

This clone was observed a handful of times. The chain links TRBV19 to TRBJ1-3, with 10 positions matching TRBD1. This CDR3 is built from 14 residues. J was trimmed by 6 bases and V by 3 bases; bases with no gene match: 2. Per the germline V gene, CDR1 is LNHDA and CDR2 is SQIVND (reference sequence). The CDR3: CASSIDRGLNTIYF. Written as DNA, the CDR3 is TGTGCCAGTAGTATCGACAGGGGGCTAAACACCATATATTTT.

The V gene is TRBV7-8, the J gene TRBJ2-7; the D is unclear. V was clipped by 5 bases and J by 1 base, with 15 bases between them. Germline-derived CDR1 and CDR2 are SGHVS and FQNEAQ. CDR3 size: 15 residues. The CDR3 protein is CASSLEPPESYEQYF. The CDR3, as DNA: TGTGCCAGCAGCCTGGAGCCCCCGGAGTCCTACGAGCAGTACTTC.

The chain uses TRBV28 and TRBJ2-7; 9 bases map to TRBD2. Trimming at V came to 3 bases and at J to 3 bases, leaving 9 bases not matched to a gene. This CDR3 comprises 16 residues. Per the germline V gene, CDR1 is MDHEN and CDR2 is SYDVKM. The CDR3 coding sequence is TGTGCCAGCAGTTTGGAGACTAGCGGAGATAACTACGAGCAGTACTTC. Translated, it gives CASSLETSGDNYEQYF.

This clone was detected only a few times. The chain carries TRBV18 and TRBJ1-3, with D possibly TRBD1 on 5 matching bases. The CDR3 is made up of 14 amino acids. The V end was cut by 3 bases, the J end by 2 bases, with 8 bases between. Per the germline V gene, CDR1 is KGHSH and CDR2 is LQKENI. The CDR3 reads CASSPPGTGNTIYF. The CDR3, as DNA: TGTGCCAGCTCACCTCCAGGGACTGGAAACACCATATATTTT.

The chain recombines TRBV6-1 with TRBJ2-5; 9 nucleotides agree with TRBD1. Germline values: CDR1 MNHNS, CDR2 SASEGT. V lost 6 bases, J lost 3 bases, and 8 bases stayed unmatched. CDR3 size: 15 residues. Here the CDR3 reads CASRRTGTGKETQYF. CDR3 DNA sequence: TGTGCCAGCAGGAGAACCGGGACAGGGAAAGAGACCCAGTACTTC.

The gene calls are TRBV4-3 and TRBJ1-1; a weak D match, TRBD1 (6 bases). The length of the CDR3 is 18 residues. Germline V gene sequence: CDR1 LGHNA, CDR2 YSLEER. Trimming cost V 2 bases and J 2 bases, with 21 bases left between them. For the CDR3, the DNA is TGCGCCAGCAGCCAATATAACAGGGAAGTAATGAAAAACACTGAAGCTTTCTTT. This encodes CASSQYNREVMKNTEAFF.

In its sample, this clone was seen a few times. The rearrangement joins TRBV5-6 to TRBJ2-5; the match to TRBD1 covers 8 bases. Per germline, CDR1 SGHDT and CDR2 YYEEEE. The CDR3 is made up of 15 amino acids. V lost 5 bases and J lost 5; bases outside the gene matches: 11. CDR3 DNA: TGTGCCAGCAGTAAGGACAGGGCGGGACTCGAGACCCAGTACTTC. Its protein is CASSKDRAGLETQYF.

This clone was observed once. The gene calls are TRBV4-1 and TRBJ2-1; 7 bases map to TRBD1. The CDR3 spans 16 residues. CDR1 and CDR2 from the germline V gene are MGHRA and YSYEKL. The ends lost 0 bases at V and 7 bases at J; junction bases unmatched: 9. CDR3 bases: TGCGCCAGCAGCCAAGATCGGACAGGCGGGCGGAATGAGCAGTTCTTC. Translation gives CASSQDRTGGRNEQFF.

The gene calls are TRBV7-2 and TRBJ2-7, with 8 positions matching TRBD2. The CDR3 is 15 amino acids. Losses at the gene ends were 5 bases for V and 0 bases for J; bases not matched to a gene: 6. Germline-derived CDR1 and CDR2 are SGHTA and FQGNSA. The CDR3 loop reads CASSPQRGHSYEQYF. CDR3 in DNA: TGTGCCAGCAGCCCCCAGCGGGGGCACTCCTACGAGCAGTACTTC.